The 2 T cell receptor beta chains in this list originate from one sample, sequenced in a study of blood T cell repertoires in COVID-19. The table came from immunoSEQ multiplex PCR; TCRdb's copy has only in-frame clones and leaves some out. The data show 87,000 or so clones, more than 70% seen once. Sequencing was done on a sample of peripheral blood. These receptors were obtained from a human donor with acute or convalescent COVID-19. The donor label of this sample is uncertain.

This clone was observed once. The J gene is TRBJ2-7, the V gene TRBV7-9; D is possibly TRBD1 (6 bases). This CDR3 region has 15 residues. The germline gives CDR1 SEHNR, CDR2 FQNEAQ (reference sequence). V was shortened by 4 bases and J by 7 bases, with 20 bases between the two germline ends. The CDR3 sequence: CASSYNYNRVGEQYF. DNA of the CDR3: TGTGCCAGCAGCTATAATTACAACAGGGTCGGGGAGCAGTACTTC.

J is TRBJ1-2 and V is TRBV11-2, with D tentatively TRBD1 (6 bases). CDR3 length equals 17 residues. The germline gives CDR1 SGHAT, CDR2 FQNNGV. The V and J ends lost 1 base and 6 bases respectively, with 21 bases between them. The CDR3 nucleotides are TGTGCCAGCAGCTTAGTCAGGGCAGGGGAGGGCTATGATGGCTACACCTTC. Amino acids: CASSLVRAGEGYDGYTF.